Only a few counts were recorded for the clone carrying this T cell receptor (beta chain). Antigen specificity is unknown. Exclusion of a patient resulted from uncontrolled infection, other autoimmune disease, pregnancy or lactation. Diagnoses were made from clinical symptoms, serum measures (thyroxine and TRAb), thyroid ultrasound and orbital computed tomography. V lost 3 bases and J lost 7, with 13 bases in between. Germline V lookup: CDR1 MNHGY, CDR2 SVAAGI. This CDR3 is 14 amino acids long. The CDR3 regions of TCR beta were amplified from RNA transcripts. In the first-round RT-PCR of the TCR CDR3, the HTBI primer set was used. MiXCR, run by TCRdb on the multiplex PCR reads, gives a single entry per CDR3 protein. Here the sample spans a few hundred thousand distinct CDR3 sequences, about 15% being singletons. This sample is part of a study of T cells in Graves' hyperthyroidism and ophthalmopathy. In the study overall: Peripheral blood was secured at the point of initial diagnosis, before any treatment.

General study findings and limits: Most expanded thyroid clonotypes above 0.001 also appeared in blood.

The sequencing input was blood. This receptor was taken from a woman younger than 45 with Graves' hyperthyroidism. This chain joins TRBV6-9 and TRBJ1-5, with D maybe TRBD1 (5 bases). The CDR3 is CASSYYQGGQPQHF. The CDR3 nucleotides are TGTGCCAGCAGTTACTATCAGGGTGGACAGCCCCAGCATTTT.